The clone carrying this T cell receptor beta chain was counted only a few times. V dropped 5 bases and J dropped 5 bases, with 18 bases sitting between them. This CDR3 comprises 15 residues. Germline CDR1 and CDR2: SGHRS and YFSETQ. TCRdb fed the 5' RACE reads into MiXCR, producing one record per CDR3 protein. The sample shows about 430,000 distinct CDR3 sequences, approximately 24% of them seen only once. The data were obtained in a study of T-cell memory formation after mild COVID-19. The sample taken for sequencing was PBMCs or a T cell subset sorted from them (not recorded which). This sequence joins TRBV5-1 and TRBJ2-3, with a possible D match to TRBD2 (6 bases). This clonotype originated in an adult woman who had mild COVID-19 (a few samples of this study predate the infection). Cell type and time point are not known. CDR3 protein: CASRELAAQEDTQYF. The CDR3 DNA reads as TGCGCCAGCAGGGAACTAGCCGCTCAAGAAGATACGCAGTATTTT.